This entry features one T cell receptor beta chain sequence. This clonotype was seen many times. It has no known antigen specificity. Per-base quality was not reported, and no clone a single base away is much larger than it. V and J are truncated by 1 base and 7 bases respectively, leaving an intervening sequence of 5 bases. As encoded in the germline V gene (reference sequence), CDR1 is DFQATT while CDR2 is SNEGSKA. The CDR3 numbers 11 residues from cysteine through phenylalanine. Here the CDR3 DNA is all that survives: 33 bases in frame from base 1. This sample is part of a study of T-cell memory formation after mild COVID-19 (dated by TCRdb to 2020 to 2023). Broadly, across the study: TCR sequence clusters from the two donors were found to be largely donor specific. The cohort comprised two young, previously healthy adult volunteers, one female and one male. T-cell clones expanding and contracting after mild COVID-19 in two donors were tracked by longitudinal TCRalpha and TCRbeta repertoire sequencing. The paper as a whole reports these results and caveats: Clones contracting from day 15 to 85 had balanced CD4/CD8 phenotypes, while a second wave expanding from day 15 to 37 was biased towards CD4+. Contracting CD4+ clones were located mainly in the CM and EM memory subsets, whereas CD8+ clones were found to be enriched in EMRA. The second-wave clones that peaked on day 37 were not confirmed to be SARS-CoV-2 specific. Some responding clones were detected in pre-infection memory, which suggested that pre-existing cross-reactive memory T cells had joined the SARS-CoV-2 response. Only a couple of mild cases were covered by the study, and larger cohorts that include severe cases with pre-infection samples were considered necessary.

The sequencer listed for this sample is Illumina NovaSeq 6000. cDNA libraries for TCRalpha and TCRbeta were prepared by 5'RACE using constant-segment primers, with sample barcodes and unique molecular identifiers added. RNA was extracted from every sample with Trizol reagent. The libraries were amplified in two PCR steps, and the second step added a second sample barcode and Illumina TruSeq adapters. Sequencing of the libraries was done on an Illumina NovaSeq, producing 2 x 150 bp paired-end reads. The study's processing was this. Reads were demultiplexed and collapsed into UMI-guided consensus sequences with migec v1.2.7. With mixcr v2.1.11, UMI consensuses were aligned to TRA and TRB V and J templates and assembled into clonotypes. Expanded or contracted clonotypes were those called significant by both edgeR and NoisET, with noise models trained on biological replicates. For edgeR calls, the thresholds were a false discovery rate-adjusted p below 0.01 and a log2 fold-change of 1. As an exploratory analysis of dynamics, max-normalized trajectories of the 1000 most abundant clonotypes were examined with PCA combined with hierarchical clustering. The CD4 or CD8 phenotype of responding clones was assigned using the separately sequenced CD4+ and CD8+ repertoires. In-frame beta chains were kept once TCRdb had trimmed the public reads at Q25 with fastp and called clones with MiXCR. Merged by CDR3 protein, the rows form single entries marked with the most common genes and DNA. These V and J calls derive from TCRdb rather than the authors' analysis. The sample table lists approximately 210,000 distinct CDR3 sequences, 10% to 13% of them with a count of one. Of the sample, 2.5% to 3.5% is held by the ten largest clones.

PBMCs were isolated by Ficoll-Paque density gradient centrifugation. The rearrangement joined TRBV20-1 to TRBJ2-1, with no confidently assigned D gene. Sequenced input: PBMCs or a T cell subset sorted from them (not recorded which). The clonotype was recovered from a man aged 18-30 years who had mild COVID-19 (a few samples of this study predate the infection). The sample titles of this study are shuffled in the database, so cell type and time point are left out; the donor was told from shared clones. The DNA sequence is TGCAGTGCTAGAGGGTGGAATGAGCAGTTCTTC. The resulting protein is CSARGWNEQFF.